This T cell receptor beta chain was recovered during a study of shared clonotypes between healthy human individuals. In regard to this clone: No antigen is known for it.

Study-wide results and limits: Between a few donors, naive CD4 clonotypes were shared at a level of about 5.3%.

The CDR3 has 16 residues. Trimming shortened V by 4 bases and J by 1 base, and 17 bases separated the two germline ends. The germline CDR1 and CDR2 sequences are SGHRS and YFSETQ. Measured with immunoSEQ multiplex PCR; TCRdb has only the in-frame clones, and not every one. This sample has fewer than 1.6 million clones, with around 98.5% found just once. Sequenced sample: naive CD4+ T cells sorted from blood. Described subset: CD45RA+ positively selected. The gene calls are TRBV5-1 and TRBJ1-1; D is perhaps TRBD1 (6 bases). This TCR came from a man aged 25-45 years in good health. The CDR3 is CASSRQPQGSNTEAFF. The DNA for the CDR3 is TGCGCCAGCAGCCGCCAACCACAGGGTTCGAACACTGAAGCTTTCTTT. Based on the CDR3 plus reference TRBV5-1 and TRBJ1-1, the full variable domain is KAGVTQTPRYLIKTRGQQVTLSCSPISGHRSVSWYQQTPGQGLQFLFEYFSETQRNKGNFPGRFSGRQFSNSRSEMNVSTLELGDSALYLCASSRQPQGSNTEAFFGQGTRLTVV.